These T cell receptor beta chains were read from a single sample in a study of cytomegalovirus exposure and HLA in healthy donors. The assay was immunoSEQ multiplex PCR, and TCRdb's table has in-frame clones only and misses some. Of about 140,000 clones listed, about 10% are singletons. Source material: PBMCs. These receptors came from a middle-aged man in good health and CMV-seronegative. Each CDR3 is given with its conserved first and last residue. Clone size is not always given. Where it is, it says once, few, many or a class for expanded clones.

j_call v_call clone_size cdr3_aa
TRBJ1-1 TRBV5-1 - CASTLQPGQGLDTEAFF
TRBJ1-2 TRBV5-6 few CASSFQGRDREVGGYTF
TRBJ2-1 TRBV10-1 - CASSEIAGNLYNEQFF
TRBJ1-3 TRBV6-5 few CASSSRESYSGNTIYF
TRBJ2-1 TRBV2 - CASSEGASGSIRQFF
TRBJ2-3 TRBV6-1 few CASSEGGAGGADTQYF
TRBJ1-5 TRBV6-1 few CASSALNGGNQPQHF
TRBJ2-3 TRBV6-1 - CASSEAGGGTDTQYF
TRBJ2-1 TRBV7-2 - CASRTLAGGLWEQFF
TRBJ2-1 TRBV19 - CASSRQNSYNEQFF
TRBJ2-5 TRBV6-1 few CASSEALGTGYTQYF
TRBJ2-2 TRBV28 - CASSFGGGDTGELFF
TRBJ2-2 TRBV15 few CATSREDRATGELFF
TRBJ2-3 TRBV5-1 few CASSLQISESTDTQYF
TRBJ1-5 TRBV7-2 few CASKDRVYSNQPQHF
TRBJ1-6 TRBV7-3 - CASSLKSRGPDRPLPSSYNSPLHF
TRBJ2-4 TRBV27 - CASSKQGGGNIQYF
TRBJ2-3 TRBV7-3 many CASSLVSPDTQYF
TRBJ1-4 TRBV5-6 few CASSPGTGRGEKLFF
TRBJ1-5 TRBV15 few CATSRVLGGEPSNQPQHF
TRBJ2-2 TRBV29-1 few CSVETATSGSPRELFF
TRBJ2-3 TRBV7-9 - CASSLGRFGQGGWPDTQYF
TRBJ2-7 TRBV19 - CASSPGKKSSYEQYF
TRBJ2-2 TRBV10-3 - CAISESATGELFF
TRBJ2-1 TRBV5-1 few CASSSPGTAYNEQFF
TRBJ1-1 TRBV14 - CASSPTTSRPEAFF
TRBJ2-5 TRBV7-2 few CASSLAARQETQYF
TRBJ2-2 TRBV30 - CAWSWGKGPGELFF
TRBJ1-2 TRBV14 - CASSPSAALNYGYTF
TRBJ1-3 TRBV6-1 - CASSVIVSGNTIYF
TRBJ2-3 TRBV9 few CASSVGGSTTDTQYF
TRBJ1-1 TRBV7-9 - CASSLALGGVTEAFF
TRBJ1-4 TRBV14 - CASSQPVGYRTNEKLFF
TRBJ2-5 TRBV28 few CASSQDRGLGSRETQYF